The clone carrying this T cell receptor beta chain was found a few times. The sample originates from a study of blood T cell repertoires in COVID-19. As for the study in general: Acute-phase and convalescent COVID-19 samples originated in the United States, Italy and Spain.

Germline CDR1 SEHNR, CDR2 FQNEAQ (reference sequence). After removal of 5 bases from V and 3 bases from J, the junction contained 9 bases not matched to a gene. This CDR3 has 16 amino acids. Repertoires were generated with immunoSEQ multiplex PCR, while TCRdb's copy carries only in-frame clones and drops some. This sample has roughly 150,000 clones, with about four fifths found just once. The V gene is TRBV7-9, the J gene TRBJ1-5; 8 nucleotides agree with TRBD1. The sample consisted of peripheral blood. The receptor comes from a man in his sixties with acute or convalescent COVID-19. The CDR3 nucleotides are TGTGCCAGCAGCGAGGACAGGGTTGGACACAATCAGCCCCAGCATTTT. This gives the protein CASSEDRVGHNQPQHF.